This TCR beta chain was sequenced during a study of siplizumab effects on memory and regulatory T cells. Per-sample assaying covered 10^5 or so TCR templates. Sequencing used immunoSEQ multiplex PCR; TCRdb keeps in-frame clones, though not all of them. The sample holds 85,000 to 130,000 clones, approximately 91% seen once. The V end was cut by 7 bases, the J end by 4 bases, with 22 bases between. In germline, CDR1 is MDHEN, CDR2 SYDVKM. The CDR3 consists of 17 residues. The V gene is TRBV28, the J gene TRBJ2-2; D is possibly TRBD1 (6 bases). Source material: CD4+ T cells sorted from blood. This sequence originates from a human donor in good health. Some clones in this sample may be carry-over from other donors' samples. The CDR3 bases are TGTGCCAGCAAGGGGAGAGTGGGGGCCGTTCGCACCGGGGAGCTGTTTTTT. Protein sequence: CASKGRVGAVRTGELFF. Combining the CDR3 with reference TRBV28 and TRBJ2-2 gives the whole variable domain DVKVTQSSRYLVKRTGEKVFLECVQDMDHENMFWYRQDPGLGLRLIYFSYDVKMKEKGDIPEGYSVSREKKERFSLILESASTNQTSMYLCASKGRVGAVRTGELFFGEGSRLTVL.